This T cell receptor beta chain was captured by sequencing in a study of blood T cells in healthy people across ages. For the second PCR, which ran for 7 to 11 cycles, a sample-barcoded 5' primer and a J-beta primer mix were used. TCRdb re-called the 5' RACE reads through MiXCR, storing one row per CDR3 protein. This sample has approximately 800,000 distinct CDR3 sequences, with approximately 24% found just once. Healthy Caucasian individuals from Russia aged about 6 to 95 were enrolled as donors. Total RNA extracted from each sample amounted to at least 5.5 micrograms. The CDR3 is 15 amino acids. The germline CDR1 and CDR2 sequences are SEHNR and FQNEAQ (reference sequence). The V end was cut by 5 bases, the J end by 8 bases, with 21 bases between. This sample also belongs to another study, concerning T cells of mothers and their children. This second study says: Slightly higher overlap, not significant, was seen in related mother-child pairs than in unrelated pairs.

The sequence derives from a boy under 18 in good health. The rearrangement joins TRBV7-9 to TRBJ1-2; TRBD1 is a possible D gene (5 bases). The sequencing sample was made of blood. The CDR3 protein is CASSLDRGERGGYTF. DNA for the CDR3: TGTGCCAGCAGCCTCGACCGGGGGGAAAGAGGAGGCTACACCTTC.